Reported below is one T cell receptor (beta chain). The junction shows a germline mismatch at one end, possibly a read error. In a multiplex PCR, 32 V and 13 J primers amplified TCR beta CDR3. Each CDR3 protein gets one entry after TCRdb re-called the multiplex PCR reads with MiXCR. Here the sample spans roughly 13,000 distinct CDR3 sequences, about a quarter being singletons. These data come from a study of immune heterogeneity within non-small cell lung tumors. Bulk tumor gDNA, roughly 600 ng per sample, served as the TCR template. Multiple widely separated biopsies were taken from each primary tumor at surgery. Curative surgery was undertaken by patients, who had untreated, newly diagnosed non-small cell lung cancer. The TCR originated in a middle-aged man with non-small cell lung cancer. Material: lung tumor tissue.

The CDR3 region is CARSLGPSSSNEQFF. CDR3 nucleotides: TGTGCCAGAAGCTTAGGCCCGAGCTCCTCCAATGAGCAGTTCTTC. The chain combines TRBV7-2 with TRBJ2-1; the D is unclear. Germline-derived CDR1 and CDR2 are SGHTA and FQGNSA. This CDR3 is 15 amino acids long.